This T cell receptor beta chain came from a study of blood T cells in healthy people across ages. Using a J-beta primer mix together with a sample-barcoded 5' primer, a second PCR was run for roughly 6 to 12 cycles. MiXCR, run by TCRdb on the 5' RACE reads, gives a single entry per CDR3 protein. Seen here are approximately 1.5 million distinct CDR3 sequences, 42% observed once, and the top ten hold 4%. This CDR3 has 16 residues. CDR1 MNHEY and CDR2 SVGAGI come from the germline V gene. V was shortened by 5 bases and J by 4 bases, with 20 bases between the two germline ends. The genes are TRBV6-5 and TRBJ1-2; the D is unclear. Sequenced material: blood. The clonotype was recovered from a young woman in good health. CDR3 DNA sequence: TGTGCCAGCAGTCCACTGGGGTCCGTGTCTCTCTATGGCTACACCTTC. Encoded protein: CASSPLGSVSLYGYTF.